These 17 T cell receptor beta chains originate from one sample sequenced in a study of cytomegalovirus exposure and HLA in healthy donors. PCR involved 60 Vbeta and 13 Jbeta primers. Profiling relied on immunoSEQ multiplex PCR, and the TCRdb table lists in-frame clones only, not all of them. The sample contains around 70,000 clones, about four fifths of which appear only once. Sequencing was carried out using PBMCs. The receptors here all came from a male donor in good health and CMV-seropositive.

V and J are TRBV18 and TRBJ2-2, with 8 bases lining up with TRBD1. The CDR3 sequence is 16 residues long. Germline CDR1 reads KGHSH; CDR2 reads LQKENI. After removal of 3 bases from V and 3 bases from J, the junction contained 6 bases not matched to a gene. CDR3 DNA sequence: TGTGCCAGCTCACCTGCCGGGACAGGTGACACCGGGGAGCTGTTTTTT. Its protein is CASSPAGTGDTGELFF. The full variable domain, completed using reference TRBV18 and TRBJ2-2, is NAGVMQNPRHLVRRRGQEARLRCSPMKGHSHVYWYRQLPEEGLKFMVYLQKENIIDESGMPKERFSAEFPKEGPSILRIQQVVRGDSAAYFCASSPAGTGDTGELFFGEGSRLTVL.

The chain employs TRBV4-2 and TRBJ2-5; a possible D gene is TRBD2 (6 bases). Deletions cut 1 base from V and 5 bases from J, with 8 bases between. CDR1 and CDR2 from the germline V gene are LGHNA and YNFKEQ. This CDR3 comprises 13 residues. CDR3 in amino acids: CASSQGTMETQYF. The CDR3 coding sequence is TGTGCCAGCAGCCAAGGGACTATGGAGACCCAGTACTTC.

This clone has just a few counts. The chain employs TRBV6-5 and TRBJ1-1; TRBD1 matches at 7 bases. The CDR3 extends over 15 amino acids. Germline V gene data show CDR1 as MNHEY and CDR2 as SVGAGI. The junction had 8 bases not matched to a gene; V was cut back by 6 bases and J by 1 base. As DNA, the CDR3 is TGTGCCAGCAGCCGCGGGACAGTATCGAACACTGAAGCTTTCTTT. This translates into CASSRGTVSNTEAFF.

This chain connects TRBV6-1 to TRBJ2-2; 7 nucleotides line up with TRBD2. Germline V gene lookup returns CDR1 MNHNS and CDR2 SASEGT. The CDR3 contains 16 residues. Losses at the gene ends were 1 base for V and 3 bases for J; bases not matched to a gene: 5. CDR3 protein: CASSEVPGGDTGELFF. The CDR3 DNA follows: TGTGCCAGCAGTGAAGTCCCGGGAGGCGACACCGGGGAGCTGTTTTTT.

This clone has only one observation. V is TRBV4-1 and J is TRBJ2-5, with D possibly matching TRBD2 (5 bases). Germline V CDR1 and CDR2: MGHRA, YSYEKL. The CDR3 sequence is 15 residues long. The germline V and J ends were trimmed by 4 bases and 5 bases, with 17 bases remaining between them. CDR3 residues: CASSPEVVARETQYF. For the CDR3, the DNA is TGCGCCAGCAGCCCGGAGGTGGTAGCAAGGGAGACCCAGTACTTC.

CDR3 sequence (DNA): TGCGCCAGCAGCTTGTCCGGCACAGATACGCAGTATTTT. This codes for CASSLSGTDTQYF. The chain joins TRBV5-1 to TRBJ2-3; D is ambiguous. The CDR3 spans 13 residues. Germline CDR1 is SGHRS and CDR2 is YFSETQ. V was shortened by 1 base and J by 1 base, with 4 bases between the two germline ends.

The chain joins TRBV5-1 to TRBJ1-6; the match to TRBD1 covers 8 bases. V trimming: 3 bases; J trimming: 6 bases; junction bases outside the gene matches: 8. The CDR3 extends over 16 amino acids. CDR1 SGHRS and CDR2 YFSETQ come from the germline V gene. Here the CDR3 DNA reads TGCGCCAGCAGCTACGAAGGACAGGGTAGTAATTCACCCCTCCACTTT. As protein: CASSYEGQGSNSPLHF. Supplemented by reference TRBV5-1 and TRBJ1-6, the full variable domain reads KAGVTQTPRYLIKTRGQQVTLSCSPISGHRSVSWYQQTPGQGLQFLFEYFSETQRNKGNFPGRFSGRQFSNSRSEMNVSTLELGDSALYLCASSYEGQGSNSPLHFGNGTRLTVT.

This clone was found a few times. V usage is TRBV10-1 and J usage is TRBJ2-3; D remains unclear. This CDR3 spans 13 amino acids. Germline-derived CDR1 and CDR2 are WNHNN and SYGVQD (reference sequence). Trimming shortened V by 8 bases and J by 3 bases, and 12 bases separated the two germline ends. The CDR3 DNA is TGCGCCAGCTCCTTCGACACGACAGATACGCAGTATTTT. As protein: CASSFDTTDTQYF.

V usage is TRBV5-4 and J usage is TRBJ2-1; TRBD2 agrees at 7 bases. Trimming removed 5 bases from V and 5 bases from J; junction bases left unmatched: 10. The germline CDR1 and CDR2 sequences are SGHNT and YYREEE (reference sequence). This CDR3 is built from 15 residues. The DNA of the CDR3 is TGTGCCAGCAGGTTAGGCGGGAGCACCAACAATGAGCAGTTCTTC. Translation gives CASRLGGSTNNEQFF.

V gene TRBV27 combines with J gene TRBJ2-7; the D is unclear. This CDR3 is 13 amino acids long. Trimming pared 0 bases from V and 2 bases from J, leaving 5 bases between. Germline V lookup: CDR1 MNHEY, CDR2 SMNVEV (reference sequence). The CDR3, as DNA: TGTGCCAGCAGTTTATCCGCAGCCTACGAGCAGTACTTC. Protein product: CASSLSAAYEQYF.

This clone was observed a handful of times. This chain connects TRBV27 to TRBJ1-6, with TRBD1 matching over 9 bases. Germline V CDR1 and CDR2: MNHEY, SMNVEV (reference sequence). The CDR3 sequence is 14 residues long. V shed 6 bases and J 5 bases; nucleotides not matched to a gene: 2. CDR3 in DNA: TGTGCCAGCAGGAGGGACAGGGATAATTCACCCCTCCACTTT. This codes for CASRRDRDNSPLHF.

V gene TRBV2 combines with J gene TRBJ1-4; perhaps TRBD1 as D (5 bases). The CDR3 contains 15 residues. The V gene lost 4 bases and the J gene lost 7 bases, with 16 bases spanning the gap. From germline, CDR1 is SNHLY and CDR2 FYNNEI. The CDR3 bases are TGTGCCAGCAGTGCCCAGGGTTTTAAGGGTGAAAAACTGTTTTTT. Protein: CASSAQGFKGEKLFF.

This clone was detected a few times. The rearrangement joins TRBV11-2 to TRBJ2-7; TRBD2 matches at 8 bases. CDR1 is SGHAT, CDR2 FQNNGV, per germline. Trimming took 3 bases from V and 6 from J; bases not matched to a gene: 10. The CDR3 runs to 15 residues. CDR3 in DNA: TGTGCCAGCAGCTTTAACGGGGGGGGGCGGGCCGAGCAGTACTTC. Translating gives CASSFNGGGRAEQYF.

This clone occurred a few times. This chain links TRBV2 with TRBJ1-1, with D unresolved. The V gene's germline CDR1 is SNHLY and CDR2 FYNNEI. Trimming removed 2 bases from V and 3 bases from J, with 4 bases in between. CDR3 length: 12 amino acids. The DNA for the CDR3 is TGTGCCAGCAGTGAATCGGACACTGAAGCTTTCTTT. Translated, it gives CASSESDTEAFF. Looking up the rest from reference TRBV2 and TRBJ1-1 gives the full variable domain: EPEVTQTPSHQVTQMGQEVILRCVPISNHLYFYWYRQILGQKVEFLVSFYNNEISEKSEIFDDQFSVERPDGSNFTLKIRSTKLEDSAMYFCASSESDTEAFFGQGTRLTVV.

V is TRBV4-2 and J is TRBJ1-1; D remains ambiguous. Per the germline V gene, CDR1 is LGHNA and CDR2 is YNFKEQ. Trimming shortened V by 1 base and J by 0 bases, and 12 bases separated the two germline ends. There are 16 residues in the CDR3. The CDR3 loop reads CASSQVSLRVNTEAFF. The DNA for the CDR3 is TGTGCCAGCAGCCAAGTAAGTTTGCGGGTGAACACTGAAGCTTTCTTT.

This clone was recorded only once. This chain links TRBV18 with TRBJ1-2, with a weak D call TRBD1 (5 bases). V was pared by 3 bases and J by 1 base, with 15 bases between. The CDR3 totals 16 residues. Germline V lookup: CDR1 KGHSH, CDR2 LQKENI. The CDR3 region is CASSPAGPTLNYGYTF. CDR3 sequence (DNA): TGTGCCAGCTCACCGGCAGGGCCCACCCTTAACTATGGCTACACCTTC.

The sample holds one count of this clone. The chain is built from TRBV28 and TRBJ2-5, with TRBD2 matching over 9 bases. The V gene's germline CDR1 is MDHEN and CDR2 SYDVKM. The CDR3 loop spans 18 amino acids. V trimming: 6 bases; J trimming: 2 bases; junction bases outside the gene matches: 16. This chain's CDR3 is CASRARAGGRNEQETQYF. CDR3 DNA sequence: TGTGCCAGCAGAGCTAGAGCGGGGGGCCGAAACGAACAAGAGACCCAGTACTTC. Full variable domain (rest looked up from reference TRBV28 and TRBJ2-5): DVKVTQSSRYLVKRTGEKVFLECVQDMDHENMFWYRQDPGLGLRLIYFSYDVKMKEKGDIPEGYSVSREKKERFSLILESASTNQTSMYLCASRARAGGRNEQETQYFGPGTRLLVL.